Following are 30 T cell receptor beta chains from one sample sequenced in a study of T cells expressing NK-cell markers (dated by TCRdb to the early 2020s). Libraries were made using 5' RACE. Instrument used: Illumina HiSeq 2000. After TCRdb reprocessed the reads, each CDR3 protein sequence was kept as one row, without DNA. This sample's clone table shows a few hundred thousand distinct CDR3 sequences. The ten largest clones capture under 0.5% of the sample. The sample taken for sequencing was blood T cells: a sorted CD56 or NKG2C T cell subset, CD4+ or CD8+ T cells, or bulk PBMC T cells (not recorded which). These receptors were taken from a man younger than 30 in good health. Donor details come from another sample of the same person, matched by shared clones.

The chain links TRBV3-1 to TRBJ1-6; the D call of TRBD1 rests on TCRdb alone, since no DNA is present to check it. The CDR3 runs 16 residues. From germline, CDR1 is LGHDT and CDR2 YNNKEL (reference sequence). CDR3 loop: CASSPPTGANNSPLHF.

The chain links TRBV12-3 or TRBV12-4 to TRBJ1-5; TCRdb returns TRBD1, unconfirmable since there is no DNA. The CDR3 totals 15 residues. This chain's CDR3 is CASSFIYGGRQPQHF.

The J gene is TRBJ1-2, the V gene TRBV5-1; checking the TCRdb D call of TRBD1 is not possible without DNA. CDR3 size: 15 residues. Germline V gene lookup returns CDR1 SGHRS and CDR2 YFSETQ. The CDR3: CASSPARDRGSGYTF.

This rearrangement joins TRBV12-3 or TRBV12-4 to TRBJ2-1; the TRBD2 assignment by TCRdb is unverifiable without DNA. The CDR3 loop spans 14 amino acids. The CDR3 protein is CASSPGLAGYEQFF.

The V call is TRBV27, the J call TRBJ1-5. Per the germline V gene, CDR1 is MNHEY and CDR2 is SMNVEV (reference sequence). The CDR3 loop spans 13 amino acids. The CDR3 here is CASRLTSNQPQHF.

The chain has TRBV6-5 and TRBJ1-2; TCRdb's D call, TRBD1, is unchecked because there is no DNA. Germline V gene lookup returns CDR1 MNHEY and CDR2 SVGAGI. The CDR3 extends over 13 amino acids. The CDR3 loop is CASSLVPRYGYTF.

The chain combines TRBV29-1 with TRBJ2-7; checking the TCRdb D call of TRBD2 is not possible without DNA. This CDR3 comprises 13 residues. The V gene's germline CDR1 is SQVTM and CDR2 ANQGSEA. The CDR3 region is CSVELGGLYEQYF.

The rearrangement joins TRBV20-1 to TRBJ2-7; there is no DNA to check the TCRdb D call of TRBD2. The CDR3 length is 13 residues. Germline loops: CDR1 DFQATT, CDR2 SNEGSKA (reference sequence). CDR3 sequence: CSVGGRGGNEQYF.

The rearrangement links TRBV12-3 or TRBV12-4 to TRBJ2-2; with no DNA, the TCRdb D assignment of TRBD1 cannot be verified. The CDR3 spans 18 residues. CDR3 residues: CASSLGLGGSSNTGELFF.

This chain connects TRBV20-1 to TRBJ2-5. Germline V gives CDR1 DFQATT, CDR2 SNEGSKA (reference sequence). The CDR3 length is 13 residues. This CDR3 reads CSARQVSALTQYF.

The rearrangement uses TRBV6-2 or TRBV6-3 and TRBJ2-7; TCRdb's assignment of TRBD2 cannot be checked, as there is no DNA. This CDR3 is built from 15 residues. Germline values: CDR1 MNHEY, CDR2 SVGEGT. The CDR3 loop is CASSYSGLATYEQYF.

The chain is built from TRBV18 and TRBJ2-7; TCRdb names TRBD1, which stays unverified in the absence of DNA. The germline V gene encodes CDR1 KGHSH and CDR2 LQKENI. CDR3 length: 18 residues. The CDR3 loop reads CASSPGLWDRGSSTRQYF.

CDR3 in amino acids: CSARGQGPTGEQFF. V usage is TRBV20-1 and J usage is TRBJ2-1; without DNA, the TCRdb call of TRBD1 cannot be checked. The CDR3 is made up of 14 amino acids. In germline, CDR1 is DFQATT, CDR2 SNEGSKA (reference sequence).

The rearrangement links TRBV29-1 to TRBJ2-7; TCRdb lists TRBD2, though no DNA is available to test this call. The CDR3 runs to 16 residues. Germline loops: CDR1 SQVTM, CDR2 ANQGSEA. The CDR3 protein is CSVALREAGLSYEQYF.

This chain connects TRBV7-9 to TRBJ1-1; TCRdb selects TRBD1, and the lack of DNA leaves this call unchecked. Germline V gives CDR1 SEHNR, CDR2 FQNEAQ (reference sequence). The CDR3 contains 14 residues. CDR3 sequence: CASSSRGGTTEAFF.

This sequence joins TRBV10-1 and TRBJ2-3; TCRdb gives TRBD2 as the D gene, but with no DNA this cannot be confirmed. This CDR3 has 16 residues. From germline, CDR1 is WNHNN and CDR2 SYGVQD (reference sequence). CDR3 residues: CASSGWTSDDTDTQYF.

The chain has TRBV6-5 and TRBJ1-1; the D call from TCRdb, TRBD1, cannot be confirmed without DNA. Germline assignment: CDR1 MNHEY and CDR2 SVGAGI. The CDR3 totals 17 residues. The CDR3 region is CASSYQGTGGRKTEAFF.

The chain joins TRBV20-1 to TRBJ2-1; TCRdb gives TRBD2 as the D gene, but with no DNA this cannot be confirmed. The CDR3 loop spans 15 amino acids. Germline V lookup: CDR1 DFQATT, CDR2 SNEGSKA (reference sequence). CDR3 region: CSARDIGLSYNEQFF.

The chain employs TRBV20-1 and TRBJ2-7; with no DNA, the TCRdb D assignment of TRBD2 cannot be verified. CDR3 length: 17 residues. Germline lookup yields CDR1 DFQATT and CDR2 SNEGSKA (reference sequence). CDR3 region: CSARAHQMGSGRDQQYF.

This chain connects TRBV7-6 to TRBJ1-4; TCRdb's assignment of TRBD1 cannot be checked, as there is no DNA. Germline V gene data show CDR1 as SGHVS and CDR2 as FNYEAQ. The length of the CDR3 is 13 residues. The CDR3 reads CAPSGQRGEKLFF.

This rearrangement joins TRBV4-2 to TRBJ2-7; TCRdb outputs TRBD1, but without DNA this stays unchecked. Germline V gene sequence: CDR1 LGHNA, CDR2 YNFKEQ. The length of the CDR3 is 15 residues. The CDR3 loop is CASSQVGAGSDEQYF.

J is TRBJ2-3 and V is TRBV12-3 or TRBV12-4. This CDR3 has 15 residues. The CDR3 loop is CASRLAGRWTDTQYF.

The J gene is TRBJ2-7, the V gene TRBV5-6; the TRBD1 assignment by TCRdb is unverifiable without DNA. Germline CDR1 is SGHDT and CDR2 is YYEEEE. CDR3 length equals 14 residues. CDR3 sequence reads: CASSWRTGWYEQYF.

The chain has TRBV6-5 and TRBJ1-1; the TCRdb call, TRBD1, lacks DNA for checking. CDR1 MNHEY and CDR2 SVGAGI come from the germline V gene. The length of the CDR3 is 15 residues. CDR3 amino acids: CASSYDGTGGFEAFF.

This rearrangement joins TRBV29-1 to TRBJ1-2; TCRdb's D gene call, TRBD1, goes unchecked for lack of DNA. Germline loops: CDR1 SQVTM, CDR2 ANQGSEA. CDR3 length equals 16 residues. The CDR3 here is CSVAEGGGRANYGYTF.

J is TRBJ2-6 and V is TRBV10-3. There are 14 residues in the CDR3. Germline V CDR1 and CDR2: ENHRY, SYGVKD. The CDR3 here is CAIGQGAGANVLTF.

The V and J genes are TRBV12-3 or TRBV12-4 and TRBJ1-1. This CDR3 is 15 amino acids long. This chain's CDR3 is CASSLKRIRNTEAFF.

This chain joins TRBV4-2 and TRBJ2-5; TCRdb selects TRBD1, and the lack of DNA leaves this call unchecked. Per the germline V gene, CDR1 is LGHNA and CDR2 is YNFKEQ. The CDR3 totals 14 residues. The CDR3 protein is CASSQGGGAETQYF.

V is TRBV4-3 and J is TRBJ2-2; TCRdb lists TRBD1, though no DNA is available to test this call. This CDR3 is built from 16 residues. Germline CDR1 is LGHNA and CDR2 is YSLEER. CDR3 amino acids: CASSQEGQGGTGELFF.

The chain is built from TRBV12-3 or TRBV12-4 and TRBJ1-2. There are 13 residues in the CDR3. The CDR3 reads CASSLSGAYGYTF.